This T cell receptor (beta chain) was profiled in a study of T-cell reconstitution after alpha-beta-depleted transplantation in children. This clonotype has more than one count but fewer than ten. Unique molecular identifiers were used in preparing the TCRbeta library. MiXCR, applied by TCRdb to the PCR reads, yields one record per CDR3 protein. The table lists under 150,000 distinct CDR3 sequences, about a tenth of them singletons. The germline V gene has CDR1 SEHNR and CDR2 FQNEAQ (reference sequence). V gave up 8 bases and J gave up 6 bases, with 19 bases separating them. The CDR3 length is 14 residues.

V and J are TRBV7-9 and TRBJ1-1; D possibly corresponds to TRBD1 (6 bases). The specimen comprised PBMCs, mostly from graft donor cells, sampled 180 days after TCRalphabeta/CD19-depleted stem cell transplant. The origin of this receptor is a girl under two years old who had a stem cell transplant for combined immunodeficiency, so the T cells may come from the graft donor. CDR3 nucleotide sequence: TGTGCCAGCCACCGCGCCAGGGGAAGCCCTGAAGCTTTCTTT. Encoded protein: CASHRARGSPEAFF.